A selection of T cell receptor beta chains follows, all from one sample in a study of identical twins. TCRdb recomputed calls from the 5' RACE reads with MiXCR, one row per CDR3 protein. This sample has a few hundred thousand distinct CDR3 sequences, with approximately 14% found just once. The data also belong to a second study, concerning yellow fever vaccine responses in identical twins.

The sequenced sample consisted of CD4+ T cells sorted from blood. The receptors were sampled from a young woman in good health. The CDR3 runs from the conserved cysteine through the conserved F or W. Each record gives: V gene, J gene, D gene, clone size, CDR3 protein, CDR3 DNA. The D gene is left open where the match is weak. Rows may omit the clone size; those that give it use once, few, many or a size class.

V: TRBV28; J: TRBJ2-7; D: NA; size: NA; CDR3: CASSGAAYEQYF; DNA: TGTGCCAGCAGTGGAGCCGCCTACGAGCAGTACTTC
V: TRBV20-1; J: TRBJ2-7; D: NA; size: few; CDR3: CSAPTSSYEQYF; DNA: TGCAGTGCTCCCACCTCCTCTTACGAGCAGTACTTC
V: TRBV7-2; J: TRBJ2-7; D: TRBD1; size: many; CDR3: CASSLNRGPYEQYF; DNA: TGTGCCAGCAGCTTAAACAGGGGACCCTACGAGCAGTACTTC
V: TRBV6-2/TRBV6-3; J: TRBJ2-7; D: TRBD1; size: NA; CDR3: CASSYHLGDRRTYEQYF; DNA: TGTGCCAGCAGTTACCACCTCGGGGACAGGAGAACCTACGAGCAGTACTTC
V: TRBV11-2; J: TRBJ2-2; D: TRBD2; size: few; CDR3: CASSLVAVRAGGYTGELFF; DNA: TGTGCCAGCAGCTTAGTGGCCGTAAGGGCGGGGGGATACACCGGGGAGCTGTTTTTT
V: TRBV12-3/TRBV12-4; J: TRBJ2-7; D: TRBD1; size: NA; CDR3: CARVGQGADEQYF; DNA: TGTGCCAGAGTAGGACAGGGGGCTGACGAGCAGTACTTC
V: TRBV12-3/TRBV12-4; J: TRBJ2-1; D: TRBD1; size: few; CDR3: CASRADRAREQFF; DNA: TGTGCCAGCAGAGCCGACAGGGCCCGTGAGCAGTTCTTC
V: TRBV5-1; J: TRBJ2-7; D: TRBD2; size: NA; CDR3: CASSLERGFTYEQYF; DNA: TGCGCCAGCAGCTTGGAGCGGGGGTTCACCTACGAGCAGTACTTC
V: TRBV12-3/TRBV12-4; J: TRBJ1-1; D: NA; size: NA; CDR3: CASRVNRVNTEAFF; DNA: TGTGCCAGCAGGGTGAACAGGGTGAACACTGAAGCTTTCTTT
V: TRBV7-2; J: TRBJ2-1; D: TRBD2; size: NA; CDR3: CASSPSASGGANEQFF; DNA: TGTGCCAGCAGCCCCTCGGCTAGCGGGGGGGCGAATGAGCAGTTCTTC
V: TRBV12-3/TRBV12-4; J: TRBJ2-2; D: NA; size: many; CDR3: CASSTWGANTGELFF; DNA: TGTGCCAGCAGTACTTGGGGGGCGAACACCGGGGAGCTGTTTTTT
V: TRBV20-1; J: TRBJ1-5; D: NA; size: NA; CDR3: CSASVSGQFNQPQHF; DNA: TGCAGTGCTAGCGTATCAGGACAGTTCAATCAGCCCCAGCATTTT
V: TRBV20-1; J: TRBJ2-1; D: NA; size: few; CDR3: CSARSGRDEQFF; DNA: TGCAGTGCTCGTTCAGGAAGGGATGAGCAGTTCTTC
V: TRBV29-1; J: TRBJ1-1; D: TRBD1; size: NA; CDR3: CSVDPGGTEAFF; DNA: TGCAGCGTTGATCCAGGGGGGACTGAAGCTTTCTTT
V: TRBV9; J: TRBJ2-2; D: TRBD1; size: few; CDR3: CASSSRGDRITGELFF; DNA: TGTGCCAGCAGCAGTAGAGGGGACAGAATCACCGGGGAGCTGTTTTTT
V: TRBV12-3/TRBV12-4; J: TRBJ1-5; D: NA; size: few; CDR3: CASSLSPDSNQPQHF; DNA: TGTGCCAGCAGTTTATCTCCCGATAGCAATCAGCCCCAGCATTTT
V: TRBV6-2/TRBV6-3; J: TRBJ2-7; D: NA; size: few; CDR3: CASSYSKHRAQLYEQYF; DNA: TGTGCCAGCAGTTACTCGAAACACCGGGCGCAGTTGTACGAGCAGTACTTC
V: TRBV7-2; J: TRBJ2-1; D: TRBD2; size: NA; CDR3: CASSLTPGGRARDEQFF; DNA: TGTGCCAGCAGCTTAACTCCCGGCGGGAGGGCGCGGGATGAGCAGTTCTTC
V: TRBV7-2; J: TRBJ1-1; D: NA; size: NA; CDR3: CASSPADRNPNTEAFF; DNA: TGTGCCAGCAGCCCCGCCGACAGGAACCCGAACACTGAAGCTTTCTTT
V: TRBV10-3; J: TRBJ2-5; D: NA; size: few; CDR3: CAISESRGPRQETQYF; DNA: TGTGCCATCAGTGAGTCGCGGGGGCCCCGACAAGAGACCCAGTACTTC
V: TRBV20-1; J: TRBJ2-1; D: NA; size: few; CDR3: CSARDLGAGLMLDEQFF; DNA: TGCAGTGCTAGAGATCTAGGGGCAGGTCTAATGCTGGATGAGCAGTTCTTC
V: TRBV4-3; J: TRBJ2-4; D: TRBD1; size: few; CDR3: CASSQEETGKNIQYF; DNA: TGCGCCAGCAGCCAAGAAGAGACAGGGAAAAACATTCAGTACTTC
V: TRBV4-3; J: TRBJ2-7; D: TRBD1; size: few; CDR3: CASSQDLRQGPGDEQYF; DNA: TGCGCCAGCAGCCAAGACCTGAGACAGGGCCCCGGGGACGAGCAGTACTTC
V: TRBV28; J: TRBJ2-5; D: NA; size: NA; CDR3: CASSTIWAALQETQYF; DNA: TGTGCCAGCAGTACGATCTGGGCAGCCCTACAAGAGACCCAGTACTTC
V: TRBV7-2; J: TRBJ2-7; D: TRBD2; size: many; CDR3: CASSPGTSGYEQYF; DNA: TGTGCCAGCAGTCCCGGGACTAGCGGTTACGAGCAGTACTTC
V: TRBV7-9; J: TRBJ2-5; D: NA; size: few; CDR3: CASSAKWQETQYF; DNA: TGTGCCAGCAGCGCCAAGTGGCAAGAGACCCAGTACTTC
V: TRBV10-3; J: TRBJ2-3; D: TRBD1; size: few; CDR3: CAIGTGGSDTQYF; DNA: TGTGCCATTGGGACAGGGGGATCAGATACGCAGTATTTT
V: TRBV6-5; J: TRBJ2-5; D: NA; size: few; CDR3: CASGGVGETQYF; DNA: TGTGCCAGCGGCGGGGTGGGGGAGACCCAGTACTTC
V: TRBV7-2; J: TRBJ2-3; D: TRBD2; size: few; CDR3: CASSWASGSTDTQYF; DNA: TGTGCCAGCAGCTGGGCTAGCGGGAGTACAGATACGCAGTATTTT
V: TRBV20-1; J: TRBJ2-7; D: NA; size: many; CDR3: CSASRDTPGVQYF; DNA: TGCAGTGCTTCTCGGGACACCCCGGGGGTGCAGTACTTC
V: TRBV7-3; J: TRBJ2-4; D: TRBD1; size: few; CDR3: CASSLPGTGAFRKAKNIQYF; DNA: TGTGCCAGCAGCTTGCCTGGAACAGGGGCCTTCCGTAAGGCTAAAAACATTCAGTACTTC
V: TRBV3-1; J: TRBJ1-1; D: TRBD1; size: NA; CDR3: CASSRAGGAGAFF; DNA: TGTGCCAGCAGCCGCGCAGGGGGCGCCGGGGCTTTCTTT
V: TRBV30; J: TRBJ2-1; D: TRBD2; size: NA; CDR3: CAWTSPTGTSGRNEQFF; DNA: TGTGCCTGGACCTCCCCTACCGGGACTAGCGGGAGGAATGAGCAGTTCTTC
V: TRBV9; J: TRBJ2-1; D: TRBD2; size: NA; CDR3: CASSAGTSGGPRRVEQFF; DNA: TGTGCCAGCAGCGCTGGGACTAGCGGGGGCCCTCGTCGTGTTGAGCAGTTCTTC
V: TRBV7-2; J: TRBJ2-3; D: NA; size: NA; CDR3: CASSLGIGEGTDTQYF; DNA: TGTGCCAGCAGCTTGGGAATAGGGGAGGGCACAGATACGCAGTATTTT
V: TRBV27; J: TRBJ1-2; D: NA; size: few; CDR3: CASSVDGVNYGYTF; DNA: TGTGCCAGCAGTGTGGACGGAGTCAACTATGGCTACACCTTC
V: TRBV12-3/TRBV12-4; J: TRBJ1-6; D: TRBD1; size: few; CDR3: CASSPSTGGGSPLHF; DNA: TGTGCCAGCAGTCCGTCGACAGGGGGAGGTTCACCCCTCCACTTT
V: TRBV12-3/TRBV12-4; J: TRBJ2-1; D: NA; size: NA; CDR3: CASSLGEVQFF; DNA: TGTGCCAGCAGTTTAGGGGAAGTCCAGTTCTTC
V: TRBV27; J: TRBJ1-2; D: NA; size: NA; CDR3: CATSGGGEYGYTF; DNA: TGTGCCACCTCTGGGGGAGGGGAGTATGGCTACACCTTC
V: TRBV6-1; J: TRBJ1-6; D: TRBD1; size: many; CDR3: CASRRTGSSYNSPLHF; DNA: TGTGCCAGCAGAAGGACAGGGAGCTCCTATAATTCACCCCTCCACTTT
V: TRBV12-3/TRBV12-4; J: TRBJ1-5; D: TRBD1; size: many; CDR3: CASRPDRGNQPQHF; DNA: TGTGCCAGCAGGCCCGACAGGGGTAATCAGCCCCAGCATTTT
V: TRBV6-1; J: TRBJ2-2; D: TRBD1; size: NA; CDR3: CASNRQGTGELFF; DNA: TGTGCCAGCAACCGACAGGGGACCGGGGAGCTGTTTTTT
V: TRBV7-9; J: TRBJ1-1; D: TRBD1; size: few; CDR3: CASSIGQGFDTEAFF; DNA: TGTGCCAGCAGCATAGGACAGGGTTTCGACACTGAAGCTTTCTTT
V: TRBV27; J: TRBJ1-1; D: NA; size: few; CDR3: CASSLKTGGNTEAFF; DNA: TGTGCCAGCAGTTTAAAGACAGGAGGGAACACTGAAGCTTTCTTT
V: TRBV4-2; J: TRBJ2-3; D: TRBD2; size: few; CDR3: CASSQEGSGLPDTDTQYF; DNA: TGTGCCAGCAGCCAAGAGGGTAGCGGGCTTCCTGACACAGATACGCAGTATTTT
V: TRBV12-3/TRBV12-4; J: TRBJ2-1; D: TRBD1; size: few; CDR3: CASSLGQGASLMPFF; DNA: TGTGCCAGCAGTCTCGGACAGGGGGCAAGTCTTATGCCGTTCTTC
V: TRBV7-2; J: TRBJ2-7; D: NA; size: NA; CDR3: CASNFRGSSSYEQYF; DNA: TGTGCCAGCAACTTCCGGGGTAGTAGCTCCTACGAGCAGTACTTC
V: TRBV5-1; J: TRBJ2-3; D: NA; size: NA; CDR3: CASSLTGNNLMITDTQYF; DNA: TGCGCCAGCAGCTTGACAGGGAATAATCTGATGATCACAGATACGCAGTATTTT
V: TRBV24-1; J: TRBJ2-2; D: TRBD1; size: few; CDR3: CATSGTVWTGELFF; DNA: TGTGCCACCAGCGGGACAGTGTGGACCGGGGAGCTGTTTTTT